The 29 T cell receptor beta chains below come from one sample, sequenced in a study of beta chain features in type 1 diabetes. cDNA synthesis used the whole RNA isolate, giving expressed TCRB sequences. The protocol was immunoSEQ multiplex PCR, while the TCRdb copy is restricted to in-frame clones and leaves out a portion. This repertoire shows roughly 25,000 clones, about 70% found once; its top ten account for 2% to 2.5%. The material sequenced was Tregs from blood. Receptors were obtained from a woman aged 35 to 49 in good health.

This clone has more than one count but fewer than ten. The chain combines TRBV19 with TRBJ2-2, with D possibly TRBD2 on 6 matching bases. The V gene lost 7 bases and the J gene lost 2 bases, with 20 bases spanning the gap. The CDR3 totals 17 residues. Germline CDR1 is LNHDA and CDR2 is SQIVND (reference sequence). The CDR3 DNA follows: TGTGCCAGTACGACTCGGCCGGCGGGACTCAACACCGGGGAGCTGTTTTTT. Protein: CASTTRPAGLNTGELFF.

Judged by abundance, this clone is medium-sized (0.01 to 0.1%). In nucleotides, the CDR3 is TGTGCCAGCACGGGGGTTGGGACAGGGCAAGAGACCCAGTACTTC. It specifies CASTGVGTGQETQYF. The chain couples TRBV6-5 to TRBJ2-5; 9 nucleotides align to TRBD1. Germline V gene data show CDR1 as MNHEY and CDR2 as SVGAGI. The CDR3 has 15 amino acids. J gave up 2 bases and V 7 bases, and 8 bases lay outside the gene matches.

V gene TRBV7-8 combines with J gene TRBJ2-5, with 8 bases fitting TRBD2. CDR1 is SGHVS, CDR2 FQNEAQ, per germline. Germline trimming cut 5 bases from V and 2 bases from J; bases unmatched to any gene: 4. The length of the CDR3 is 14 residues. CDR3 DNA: TGTGCCAGCAGCGGCCCGGGGGGGCAAGAGACCCAGTACTTC. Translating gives CASSGPGGQETQYF.

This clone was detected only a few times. This CDR3 is CASTGGGREKLFF. CDR3 bases: TGTGCCAGCACAGGCGGGGGCAGGGAAAAACTGTTTTTT. The rearrangement uses TRBV11-2 and TRBJ1-4; a weak D match, TRBD1 (6 bases). Trimming stripped 7 bases from V and 8 bases from J, with 14 bases between. The germline V gene has CDR1 SGHAT and CDR2 FQNNGV. There are 13 residues in the CDR3. Supplemented by reference TRBV11-2 and TRBJ1-4, the full variable domain reads EAGVAQSPRYKIIEKRQSVAFWCNPISGHATLYWYQQILGQGPKLLIQFQNNGVVDDSQLPKDRFSAERLKGVDSTLKIQPAKLEDSAVYLCASTGGGREKLFFGSGTQLSVL.

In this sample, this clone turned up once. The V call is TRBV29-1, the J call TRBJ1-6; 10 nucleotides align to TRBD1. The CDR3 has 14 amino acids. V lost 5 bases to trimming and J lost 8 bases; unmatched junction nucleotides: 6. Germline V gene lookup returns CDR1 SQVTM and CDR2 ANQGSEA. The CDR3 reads CSVLGQGVDSPLHF. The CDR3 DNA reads TGCAGCGTTCTTGGACAGGGGGTAGATTCACCCCTCCACTTT.

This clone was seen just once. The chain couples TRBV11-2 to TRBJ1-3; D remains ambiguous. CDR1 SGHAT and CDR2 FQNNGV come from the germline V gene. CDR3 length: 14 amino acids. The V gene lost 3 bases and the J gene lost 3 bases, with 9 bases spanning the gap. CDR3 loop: CASSLGIGGNTIYF. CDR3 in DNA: TGTGCCAGCAGCTTGGGCATAGGTGGAAACACCATATATTTT.

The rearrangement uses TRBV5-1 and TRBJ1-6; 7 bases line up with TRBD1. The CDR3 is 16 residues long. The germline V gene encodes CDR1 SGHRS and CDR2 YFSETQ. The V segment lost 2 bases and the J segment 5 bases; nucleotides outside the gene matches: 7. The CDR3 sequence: CASSFNRQGNNSPLHF. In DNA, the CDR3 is TGCGCCAGCAGCTTCAACCGACAGGGCAATAATTCACCCCTCCACTTT.

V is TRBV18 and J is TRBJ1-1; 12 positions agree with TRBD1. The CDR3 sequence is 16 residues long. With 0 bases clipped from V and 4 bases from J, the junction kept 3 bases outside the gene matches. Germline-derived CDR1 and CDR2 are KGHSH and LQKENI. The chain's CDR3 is CASSPPGQGAFTEAFF. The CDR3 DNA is TGTGCCAGCTCACCACCGGGACAGGGGGCGTTCACTGAAGCTTTCTTT.

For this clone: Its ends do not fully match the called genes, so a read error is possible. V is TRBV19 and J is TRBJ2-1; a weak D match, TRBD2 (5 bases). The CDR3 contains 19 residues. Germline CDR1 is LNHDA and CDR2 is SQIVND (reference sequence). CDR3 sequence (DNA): TGTGCCAGCTCCCAGCACCGGGCCCAGTGGGGAGTGTCCTGCAATGAGCAGTTCTTC. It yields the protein CASSQHRAQWGVSCNEQFF. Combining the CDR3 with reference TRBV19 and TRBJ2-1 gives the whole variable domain DGGITQSPKYLFRKEGQNVTLSCEQNLNHDAMYWYRQDPGQGLRLIYYSQIVNDFQKGDIAEGYSVSREKKESFPLTVTSAQKNPTAFYLCASSQHRAQWGVSCNEQFFGPGTRLTVL.

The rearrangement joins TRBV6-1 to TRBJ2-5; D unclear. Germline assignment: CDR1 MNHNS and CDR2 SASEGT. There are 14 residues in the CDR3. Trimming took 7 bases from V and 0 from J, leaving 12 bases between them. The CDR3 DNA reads TGTGCCAGCAAAACGAGCAGGCACCAAGAGACCCAGTACTTC. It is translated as CASKTSRHQETQYF.

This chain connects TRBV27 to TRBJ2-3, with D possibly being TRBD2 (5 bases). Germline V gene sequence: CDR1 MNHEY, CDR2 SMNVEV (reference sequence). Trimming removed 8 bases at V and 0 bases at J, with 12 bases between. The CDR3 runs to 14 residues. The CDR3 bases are TGTGCCAGCGGAGGTTGGGCTAGCACAGATACGCAGTATTTT. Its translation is CASGGWASTDTQYF.

Here the CDR3 reads CASSLRGGGATDTQYF. The CDR3 nucleotides are TGTGCCAGCAGCTTGAGAGGCGGGGGGGCCACAGATACGCAGTATTTT. The chain joins TRBV7-2 to TRBJ2-3; 9 bases fit TRBD2. This CDR3 is 16 amino acids long. Germline trimming cut 3 bases from V and 2 bases from J; bases unmatched to any gene: 6. Germline-derived CDR1 and CDR2 are SGHTA and FQGNSA.

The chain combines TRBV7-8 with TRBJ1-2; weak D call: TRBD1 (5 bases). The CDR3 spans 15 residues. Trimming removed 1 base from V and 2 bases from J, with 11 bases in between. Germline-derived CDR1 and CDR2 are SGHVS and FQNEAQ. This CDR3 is CASSLDLSGNYGYTF. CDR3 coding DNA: TGTGCCAGCAGCTTAGACTTGTCAGGGAACTATGGCTACACCTTC. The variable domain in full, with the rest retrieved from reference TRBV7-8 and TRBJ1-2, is GAGVSQSPRYKVAKRGQDVALRCDPISGHVSLFWYQQALGQGPEFLTYFQNEAQLDKSGLPSDRFFAERPEGSVSTLKIQRTQQEDSAVYLCASSLDLSGNYGYTFGSGTRLTVV.

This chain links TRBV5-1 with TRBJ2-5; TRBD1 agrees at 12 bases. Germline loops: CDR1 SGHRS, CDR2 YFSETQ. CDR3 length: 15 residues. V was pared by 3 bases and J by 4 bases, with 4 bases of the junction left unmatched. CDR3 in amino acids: CASSSGQGAGETQYF. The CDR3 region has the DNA TGCGCCAGCAGCTCGGGACAGGGGGCAGGAGAGACCCAGTACTTC.

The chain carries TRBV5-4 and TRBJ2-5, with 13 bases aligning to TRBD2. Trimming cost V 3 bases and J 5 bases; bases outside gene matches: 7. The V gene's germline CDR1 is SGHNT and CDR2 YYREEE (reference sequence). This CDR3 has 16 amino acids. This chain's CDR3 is CASSSWTSGGRETQYF. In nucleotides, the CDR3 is TGTGCCAGCAGCTCGTGGACTAGCGGGGGCCGGGAGACCCAGTACTTC.

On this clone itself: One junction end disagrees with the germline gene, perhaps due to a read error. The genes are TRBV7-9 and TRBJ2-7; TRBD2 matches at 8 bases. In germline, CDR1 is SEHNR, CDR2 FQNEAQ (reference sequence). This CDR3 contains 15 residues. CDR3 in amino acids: CASSLGGIAGSSPNF. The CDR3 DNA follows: TGTGCCAGCAGCTTGGGGGGGATAGCGGGATCCTCCCCCAACTTC.

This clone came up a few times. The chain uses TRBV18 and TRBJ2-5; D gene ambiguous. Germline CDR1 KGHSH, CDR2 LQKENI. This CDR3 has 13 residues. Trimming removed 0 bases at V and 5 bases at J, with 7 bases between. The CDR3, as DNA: TGTGCCAGCTCACCACCATCCAGTGAGACCCAGTACTTC. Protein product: CASSPPSSETQYF.

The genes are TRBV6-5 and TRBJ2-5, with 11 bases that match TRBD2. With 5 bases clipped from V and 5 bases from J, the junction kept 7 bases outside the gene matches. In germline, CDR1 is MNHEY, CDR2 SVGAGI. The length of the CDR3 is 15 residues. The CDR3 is CASSRLAGRVETQYF. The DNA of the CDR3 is TGTGCCAGCAGTCGACTAGCGGGGAGAGTTGAGACCCAGTACTTC.

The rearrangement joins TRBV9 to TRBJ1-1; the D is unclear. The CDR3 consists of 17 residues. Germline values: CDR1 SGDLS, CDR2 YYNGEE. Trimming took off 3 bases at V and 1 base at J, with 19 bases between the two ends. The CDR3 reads CASSAGRRGEKNTEAFF. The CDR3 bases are TGTGCCAGCAGCGCCGGACGCCGGGGTGAAAAGAACACTGAAGCTTTCTTT. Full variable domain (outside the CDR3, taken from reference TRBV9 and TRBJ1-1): DSGVTQTPKHLITATGQRVTLRCSPRSGDLSVYWYQQSLDQGLQFLIQYYNGEERAKGNILERFSAQQFPDLHSELNLSSLELGDSALYFCASSAGRRGEKNTEAFFGQGTRLTVV.

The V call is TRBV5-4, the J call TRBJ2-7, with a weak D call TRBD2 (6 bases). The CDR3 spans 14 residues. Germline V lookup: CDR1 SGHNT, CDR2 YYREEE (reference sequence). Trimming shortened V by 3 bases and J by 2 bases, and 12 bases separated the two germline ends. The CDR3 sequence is CASSSREGAYEQYF. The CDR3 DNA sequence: TGTGCCAGCAGCTCGCGGGAAGGGGCCTACGAGCAGTACTTC.

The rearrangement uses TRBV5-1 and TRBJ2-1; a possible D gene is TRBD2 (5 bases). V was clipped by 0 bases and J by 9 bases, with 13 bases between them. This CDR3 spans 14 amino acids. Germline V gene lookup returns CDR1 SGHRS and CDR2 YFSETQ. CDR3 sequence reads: CASSLDPGIGEQFF. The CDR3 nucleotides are TGCGCCAGCAGCTTGGATCCCGGGATCGGTGAGCAGTTCTTC. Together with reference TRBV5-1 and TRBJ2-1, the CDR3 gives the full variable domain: KAGVTQTPRYLIKTRGQQVTLSCSPISGHRSVSWYQQTPGQGLQFLFEYFSETQRNKGNFPGRFSGRQFSNSRSEMNVSTLELGDSALYLCASSLDPGIGEQFFGPGTRLTVL.

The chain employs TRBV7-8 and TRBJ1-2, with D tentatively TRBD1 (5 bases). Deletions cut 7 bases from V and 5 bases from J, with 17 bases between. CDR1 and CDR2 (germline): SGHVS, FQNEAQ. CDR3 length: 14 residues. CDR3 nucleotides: TGTGCCAGCACCTCCAGTTTCAGGGATTATGGCTACACCTTC. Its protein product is CASTSSFRDYGYTF.

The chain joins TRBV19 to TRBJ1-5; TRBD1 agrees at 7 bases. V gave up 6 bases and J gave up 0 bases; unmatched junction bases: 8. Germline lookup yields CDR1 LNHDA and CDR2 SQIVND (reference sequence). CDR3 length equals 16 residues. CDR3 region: CASSVDRDYSNQPQHF. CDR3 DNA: TGTGCCAGTAGCGTCGACAGGGATTATAGCAATCAGCCCCAGCATTTT.

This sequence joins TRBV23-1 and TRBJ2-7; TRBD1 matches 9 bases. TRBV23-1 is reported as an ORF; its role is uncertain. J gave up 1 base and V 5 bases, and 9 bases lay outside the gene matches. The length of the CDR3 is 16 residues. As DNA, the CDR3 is TGCGCCAGCAGTTATTCCGGGACAGGGATTTCCTACGAGCAGTACTTC. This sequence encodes CASSYSGTGISYEQYF.

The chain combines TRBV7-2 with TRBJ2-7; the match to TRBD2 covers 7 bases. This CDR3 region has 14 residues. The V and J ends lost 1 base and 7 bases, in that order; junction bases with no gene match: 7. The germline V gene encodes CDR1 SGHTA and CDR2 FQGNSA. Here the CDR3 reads CASSLVGGLREQYF. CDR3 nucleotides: TGTGCCAGCAGCTTAGTGGGGGGGTTGCGGGAGCAGTACTTC.

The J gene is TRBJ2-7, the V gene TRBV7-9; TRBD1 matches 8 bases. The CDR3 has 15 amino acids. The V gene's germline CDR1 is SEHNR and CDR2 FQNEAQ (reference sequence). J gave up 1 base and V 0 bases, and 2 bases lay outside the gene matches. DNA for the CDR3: TGTGCCAGCAGCTTAGCGAGGGACAGGTCCTACGAGCAGTACTTC. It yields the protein CASSLARDRSYEQYF. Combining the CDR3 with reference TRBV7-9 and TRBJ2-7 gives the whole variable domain DTGVSQNPRHKITKRGQNVTFRCDPISEHNRLYWYRQTLGQGPEFLTYFQNEAQLEKSRLLSDRFSAERPKGSFSTLEIQRTEQGDSAMYLCASSLARDRSYEQYFGPGTRLTVT.

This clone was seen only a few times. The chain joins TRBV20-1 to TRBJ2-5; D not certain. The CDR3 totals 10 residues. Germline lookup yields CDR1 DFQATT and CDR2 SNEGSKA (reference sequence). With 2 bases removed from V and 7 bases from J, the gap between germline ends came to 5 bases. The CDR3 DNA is TGCAGTGCTAGACAGATGACCCAGTACTTC. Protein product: CSARQMTQYF.

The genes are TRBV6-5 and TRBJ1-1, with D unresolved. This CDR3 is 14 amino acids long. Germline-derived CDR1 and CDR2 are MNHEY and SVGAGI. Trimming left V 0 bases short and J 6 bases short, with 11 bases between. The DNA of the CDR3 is TGTGCCAGCAGTTACTCGAGGGTCTTCCCTGAAGCTTTCTTT. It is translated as CASSYSRVFPEAFF.

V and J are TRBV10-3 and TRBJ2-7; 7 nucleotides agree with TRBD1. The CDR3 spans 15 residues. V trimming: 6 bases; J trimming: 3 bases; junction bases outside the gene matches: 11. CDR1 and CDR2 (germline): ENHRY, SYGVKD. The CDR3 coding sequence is TGTGCCATCAGGAGTCGACAGGGTGACTACTACGAGCAGTACTTC. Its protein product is CAIRSRQGDYYEQYF.